These T cell receptor beta chains were read from a single sample in a study of T cell repertoires in cytomegalovirus infection. TCRdb processed the reads anew with MiXCR; each CDR3 protein has one entry. The sample has some 300,000 distinct CDR3 sequences, roughly an eighth seen once. Sequenced: PBMCs. These receptors were obtained from a human donor in good health (CMV status not recorded). Some clones in this sample may be carry-over from other donors' samples. Both conserved end residues are part of each CDR3. Each record gives: D gene, V gene, clone size, J gene, CDR3 DNA, CDR3 protein. A D gene is named only where the DNA matches it firmly. Clone size is stated in some rows and not others, as once, few, many or a class when expanded.

D gene: -; V gene: TRBV20-1; clone size: few; J gene: TRBJ2-1; CDR3 DNA: TGCAGCCGCGGGCCGCACCCGGGGTGGTCGGGACCCAACAATGAAGGGCAGTTCTTC; CDR3 protein: CSRGPHPGWSGPNNEGQFF
D gene: -; V gene: TRBV18; clone size: few; J gene: TRBJ2-1; CDR3 DNA: TGTGCCAGCTCACCAAGAGACGCGAACTTTTATGATGAGCAGTTCTTC; CDR3 protein: CASSPRDANFYDEQFF
D gene: -; V gene: TRBV7-8; clone size: few; J gene: TRBJ1-1; CDR3 DNA: TGTGCCAGCAGCTTAGGGTCAAGGGCCGTAACTGAAGCTTTCTTT; CDR3 protein: CASSLGSRAVTEAFF
D gene: TRBD1; V gene: TRBV28; clone size: -; J gene: TRBJ2-7; CDR3 DNA: TGTGCCAGCAGTTACGACAGGGACCCCCCTCAAGAGCAGTACTTC; CDR3 protein: CASSYDRDPPQEQYF
D gene: -; V gene: TRBV5-1; clone size: -; J gene: TRBJ2-3; CDR3 DNA: TGCGCCAGCATGGGGACCGGGGGAACGCAGTATTTT; CDR3 protein: CASMGTGGTQYF
D gene: -; V gene: TRBV7-9; clone size: many; J gene: TRBJ2-7; CDR3 DNA: TGTGCCAGCAGCACCCAAGACAGGGGAGGGGAGCAGTACTTC; CDR3 protein: CASSTQDRGGEQYF
D gene: -; V gene: TRBV12-3/TRBV12-4; clone size: many; J gene: TRBJ1-1; CDR3 DNA: TGTGCCAGCGAAGGGGGTATGAACACTGAAGCTTTCTTT; CDR3 protein: CASEGGMNTEAFF
D gene: -; V gene: TRBV12-3/TRBV12-4; clone size: few; J gene: TRBJ1-5; CDR3 DNA: TGTGCCAGCAGTTTTCCGGGAGCACAGCCCCAGCATTTT; CDR3 protein: CASSFPGAQPQHF
D gene: TRBD1; V gene: TRBV7-8; clone size: medium-sized; J gene: TRBJ2-7; CDR3 DNA: TGTGCCAGCAGCGTGGACAGGGGAGACTCCTACGAGCAGTACTTC; CDR3 protein: CASSVDRGDSYEQYF
D gene: TRBD1; V gene: TRBV28; clone size: -; J gene: TRBJ2-5; CDR3 DNA: TGTGCCAGCAGGGGTGCGGACAGGGCCCAAGAGACCCAGTACTTC; CDR3 protein: CASRGADRAQETQYF
D gene: -; V gene: TRBV7-3; clone size: -; J gene: TRBJ2-3; CDR3 DNA: TGTGCCAGCAGCTTACACTCCGACCGGGGAGGCTCAGATACGCAGTATTTT; CDR3 protein: CASSLHSDRGGSDTQYF
D gene: TRBD2; V gene: TRBV7-3; clone size: many; J gene: TRBJ2-2; CDR3 DNA: TGTGCCAGCAGCTTAATGAGCGGGGGCCTAACCGGGGAGCTGTTTTTT; CDR3 protein: CASSLMSGGLTGELFF
D gene: -; V gene: TRBV20-1; clone size: -; J gene: TRBJ1-3; CDR3 DNA: TGCAGTGCTAGTCAAGGGGCGACCTCTGGAAACACCATATATTTT; CDR3 protein: CSASQGATSGNTIYF
D gene: -; V gene: TRBV6-6; clone size: few; J gene: TRBJ2-6; CDR3 DNA: TGTGCCAGCAGCCGGGACGTAAGCTCTGGGGCCAACGTCCTGACTTTC; CDR3 protein: CASSRDVSSGANVLTF
D gene: -; V gene: TRBV28; clone size: many; J gene: TRBJ2-3; CDR3 DNA: TGTGCCAGCCGGGGGACTGTAGATACGCAGTATTTT; CDR3 protein: CASRGTVDTQYF
D gene: TRBD2; V gene: TRBV5-4; clone size: -; J gene: TRBJ2-3; CDR3 DNA: TGTGCCAGCAGCTCGGTCGGGAGGCGGGAAGATACGCAGTATTTT; CDR3 protein: CASSSVGRREDTQYF
D gene: -; V gene: TRBV7-2; clone size: many; J gene: TRBJ2-2; CDR3 DNA: TGTGCCAGCAGCCTTCCCACAGTCACCGGGGAGCTGTTTTTT; CDR3 protein: CASSLPTVTGELFF
D gene: TRBD2; V gene: TRBV4-3; clone size: few; J gene: TRBJ2-3; CDR3 DNA: TGCGCCAGCAGCCAAGTAGTAGCGGGAGATTACACAGATACGCAGTATTTT; CDR3 protein: CASSQVVAGDYTDTQYF
D gene: -; V gene: TRBV7-2; clone size: many; J gene: TRBJ1-5; CDR3 DNA: TGTGCCAGCAGCTCAGACACGAGGAATCAGCCCCAGCATTTT; CDR3 protein: CASSSDTRNQPQHF
D gene: -; V gene: TRBV7-8; clone size: many; J gene: TRBJ1-5; CDR3 DNA: TGTGCCAGCAGCTTAGCGACCTATGGCAATCAGCCCCAGCATTTT; CDR3 protein: CASSLATYGNQPQHF
D gene: TRBD2; V gene: TRBV29-1; clone size: -; J gene: TRBJ2-3; CDR3 DNA: TGCAGCGTTGCCCCCACGGTAGCGGGAGTGACAGATACGCAGTATTTT; CDR3 protein: CSVAPTVAGVTDTQYF
D gene: -; V gene: TRBV19; clone size: -; J gene: TRBJ2-3; CDR3 DNA: TGTGCCAGTAACATGAGGGGTACTAGCACAGATACGCAGTATTTT; CDR3 protein: CASNMRGTSTDTQYF
D gene: TRBD2; V gene: TRBV12-3/TRBV12-4; clone size: many; J gene: TRBJ2-7; CDR3 DNA: TGTGCCAGCAGTTTGGGGGGTAGCGGGAGGGGCGAGCAGTACTTC; CDR3 protein: CASSLGGSGRGEQYF
D gene: -; V gene: TRBV10-1; clone size: many; J gene: TRBJ1-1; CDR3 DNA: TGCGCCAGCAGTGCCGGTGGGGGCCGTGAAGCTTTCTTT; CDR3 protein: CASSAGGGREAFF
D gene: TRBD1; V gene: TRBV14; clone size: many; J gene: TRBJ2-5; CDR3 DNA: TGTGCCAGCAGCCAGAGGGACAGGCCACAAGAGACCCAGTACTTC; CDR3 protein: CASSQRDRPQETQYF
D gene: -; V gene: TRBV14; clone size: few; J gene: TRBJ2-6; CDR3 DNA: TGTGCCAGCAGCCAAGTGGCCAGACTCAGCTCTGGGGCCAACGTCCTGACTTTC; CDR3 protein: CASSQVARLSSGANVLTF
D gene: -; V gene: TRBV29-1; clone size: -; J gene: TRBJ2-7; CDR3 DNA: TGCAGCGTCAGAGGGGGGACCTACGAGCAGTACTTC; CDR3 protein: CSVRGGTYEQYF
D gene: TRBD1; V gene: TRBV6-1; clone size: many; J gene: TRBJ1-1; CDR3 DNA: TGTGCCACCGGGACAGGGGATTTCGTCACTGAAGCTTTCTTT; CDR3 protein: CATGTGDFVTEAFF
D gene: -; V gene: TRBV7-4; clone size: -; J gene: TRBJ1-2; CDR3 DNA: TGTGCCAGCAGCTTCCCGGAAAATCTCTATGGCTACACCTTC; CDR3 protein: CASSFPENLYGYTF
D gene: TRBD1; V gene: TRBV20-1; clone size: few; J gene: TRBJ1-3; CDR3 DNA: TGCAGTGCTCCTGACAGGGGTCGATTTGGAAACACCATATATTTT; CDR3 protein: CSAPDRGRFGNTIYF
D gene: TRBD1; V gene: TRBV7-2; clone size: many; J gene: TRBJ1-6; CDR3 DNA: TGTGCCAGCAGCATCAGACAGGGCTTACCCCTCCACTTT; CDR3 protein: CASSIRQGLPLHF
D gene: TRBD2; V gene: TRBV7-2; clone size: many; J gene: TRBJ2-5; CDR3 DNA: TGTGCCAGCAGCCAGAGCGGGGTGCAAGAGACCCAGTACTTC; CDR3 protein: CASSQSGVQETQYF
D gene: -; V gene: TRBV7-2; clone size: many; J gene: TRBJ2-7; CDR3 DNA: TGTGCCAGCAGCTTCTCGGGCCTAGGTGCCTACGAGCAGTACTTC; CDR3 protein: CASSFSGLGAYEQYF
D gene: -; V gene: TRBV12-3/TRBV12-4; clone size: few; J gene: TRBJ1-1; CDR3 DNA: TGTGCCAGCAGTTTGGGGGATTTGGCTTTCTTT; CDR3 protein: CASSLGDLAFF
D gene: TRBD2; V gene: TRBV6-2/TRBV6-3; clone size: many; J gene: TRBJ2-7; CDR3 DNA: TGTGCCAGCCTGCTAGCGGAAACCTACGAGCAGTACTTC; CDR3 protein: CASLLAETYEQYF
D gene: TRBD1; V gene: TRBV14; clone size: few; J gene: TRBJ1-5; CDR3 DNA: TGTGCCAGCAGCCAAGAGACAGGGAGGAACAATCAGCCCCAGCATTTT; CDR3 protein: CASSQETGRNNQPQHF
D gene: TRBD1; V gene: TRBV20-1; clone size: few; J gene: TRBJ2-3; CDR3 DNA: TGCAGTGCTAGAGGGGCAACCGGCAGGGGGCTTTATGGTACGCAGTATTTT; CDR3 protein: CSARGATGRGLYGTQYF
D gene: TRBD2; V gene: TRBV7-2; clone size: many; J gene: TRBJ2-5; CDR3 DNA: TGTGCCAGCAGCGCGGGACTAGCGGGAAGCCAAGAGACCCAGTACTTC; CDR3 protein: CASSAGLAGSQETQYF
D gene: -; V gene: TRBV11-2; clone size: -; J gene: TRBJ1-4; CDR3 DNA: TGTGCCAGCCGTTGGGGGAACGATGAAAAACTGTTTTTT; CDR3 protein: CASRWGNDEKLFF
D gene: -; V gene: TRBV7-2; clone size: many; J gene: TRBJ2-1; CDR3 DNA: TGTGCCAGCAGCTTAGTCCAGAGTCAGTTCTTC; CDR3 protein: CASSLVQSQFF
D gene: -; V gene: TRBV12-3/TRBV12-4; clone size: many; J gene: TRBJ1-1; CDR3 DNA: TGTGCCAGCAGTTCTTACAGGAACCTTGAAGCTTTCTTT; CDR3 protein: CASSSYRNLEAFF
D gene: -; V gene: TRBV2; clone size: once; J gene: TRBJ1-2; CDR3 DNA: TGTGCCAGCAGCGGGGACCCAATCTATGGCTACACCTTC; CDR3 protein: CASSGDPIYGYTF
D gene: TRBD1; V gene: TRBV20-1; clone size: -; J gene: TRBJ1-5; CDR3 DNA: TGCAGTGCTAACAGGGGGAGGGATCAGCCCCAGCATTTT; CDR3 protein: CSANRGRDQPQHF
D gene: TRBD2; V gene: TRBV7-3; clone size: few; J gene: TRBJ2-5; CDR3 DNA: TGTGCCAGCAGCCACTCGACTAGCGGGAGAACAGAGACCCAGTACTTC; CDR3 protein: CASSHSTSGRTETQYF
D gene: -; V gene: TRBV29-1; clone size: many; J gene: TRBJ1-1; CDR3 DNA: TGCAGCGTTGATGCGAACACTGAAGCTTTCTTT; CDR3 protein: CSVDANTEAFF
D gene: TRBD2; V gene: TRBV10-3; clone size: -; J gene: TRBJ2-1; CDR3 DNA: TGTGCCATCAGTGGGTCTATCCGGCTAGCGGGTAACAATGAGCAGTTCTTC; CDR3 protein: CAISGSIRLAGNNEQFF
D gene: TRBD2; V gene: TRBV19; clone size: -; J gene: TRBJ2-3; CDR3 DNA: TGTGCCAGTAGCAATAGCGGGACGGCAGATACGCAGTATTTT; CDR3 protein: CASSNSGTADTQYF
D gene: -; V gene: TRBV7-8; clone size: many; J gene: TRBJ1-4; CDR3 DNA: TGTGCCAGCAGCTTAGGAGCCAGGGTGGATGAAAAACTGTTTTTT; CDR3 protein: CASSLGARVDEKLFF
D gene: -; V gene: TRBV20-1; clone size: few; J gene: TRBJ1-4; CDR3 DNA: TGCAGTGCTAGTCACAGAACTAATGAAAAACTGTTTTTT; CDR3 protein: CSASHRTNEKLFF
D gene: TRBD2; V gene: TRBV6-2/TRBV6-3; clone size: few; J gene: TRBJ2-1; CDR3 DNA: TGTGCCAGCGGCCCGGGACTAGCGGGAGTTGAGCAGTTCTTC; CDR3 protein: CASGPGLAGVEQFF
D gene: -; V gene: TRBV6-6; clone size: few; J gene: TRBJ2-5; CDR3 DNA: TGTGCCAGCAGTCCGACAGAACAAGAGACCCAGTACTTC; CDR3 protein: CASSPTEQETQYF
D gene: TRBD1; V gene: TRBV7-2; clone size: many; J gene: TRBJ1-4; CDR3 DNA: TGTGCCAGCAGCGTGCACGGGACAGGGAATGAAAAACTGTTTTTT; CDR3 protein: CASSVHGTGNEKLFF
D gene: -; V gene: TRBV28; clone size: many; J gene: TRBJ2-5; CDR3 DNA: TGTGCCAGCAGACCGTATAGGGGGGAGTACCAAGAGACCCAGTACTTC; CDR3 protein: CASRPYRGEYQETQYF